This T cell receptor beta chain was found in a study of post-analysis software for immune sequencing data. Notes on the study in general: Among multiple sclerosis patients, normalized Chao1 diversity was significantly below that of controls. Among roughly five TRBV segments more frequent in patients than controls were TRBV5-6, TRBV5-1 and TRBV20-1. The authors found that F measure strongly co-clustered same-batch samples.

This CDR3 has 13 amino acids. In germline, CDR1 is MNHEY, CDR2 SVGAGI. The V end lost 2 bases, the J end lost 7 bases, and 11 bases lay between the germline ends. Comments on this clonotype: Antigen: not known.

Presence of unique molecular identifiers characterized the TCR beta cDNA libraries. MiXCR, run by TCRdb on the PCR reads, gives a single entry per CDR3 protein. The sample shows 380,000 or so distinct CDR3 sequences, approximately 33% of them seen only once. The sample taken for sequencing was blood. V and J are TRBV6-5 and TRBJ1-1; D gene ambiguous. This sequence originates from a girl aged 10 to 17 with multiple sclerosis. The CDR3 nucleotides read TGTGCCAGCAGTTACGGAGAGATGGGTGAAGCTTTCTTT. It is translated as CASSYGEMGEAFF.